These 15 T cell receptor beta chains originate from one sample sequenced in a study of blood T cell repertoires in COVID-19 (dated by TCRdb to about 2020). To prepare the library, the immunoSEQ multiplex PCR assay was applied. Drawn from immuneACCESS, this table holds only the in-frame rearrangements with V and J called that TCRdb kept. Clones are partly lost; checked studies trace under half to an unresolved V gene and leave the rest unexplained. Present in this sample are some 400,000 clones, more than 85% of which were seen just once. About 3% of the sample goes to the ten largest clones. Sequenced: peripheral blood. The receptor source for this set is a human donor in a cohort sampled during active COVID-19.

The chain couples TRBV4-1 to TRBJ2-7, with a weak D call TRBD1 (5 bases). The germline V gene encodes CDR1 MGHRA and CDR2 YSYEKL. The V end lost 0 bases, the J end lost 2 bases, and 14 bases lay between the germline ends. The CDR3 covers 16 residues. DNA for the CDR3: TGCGCCAGCAGCCAAGATTTGCGCAGGGTCCCCTACGAGCAGTACTTC. Amino acid sequence: CASSQDLRRVPYEQYF.

The chain has TRBV6-1 and TRBJ2-5; D is unresolved. Germline CDR1 reads MNHNS; CDR2 reads SASEGT. The ends were cut back, 3 bases at V and 2 bases at J, with 7 bases in the middle. This CDR3 is 13 amino acids long. The CDR3 protein is CASSEGLQETQYF. The CDR3 DNA is TGTGCCAGCAGTGAGGGCTTGCAAGAGACCCAGTACTTC.

CDR3 DNA sequence: TGTGCCTGGAGCCCCAGGGGAGGGGTCACCGGGGAGCTGTTTTTT. It is translated as CAWSPRGGVTGELFF. The chain uses TRBV30 and TRBJ2-2; D is perhaps TRBD2 (7 bases). Germline CDR1 reads GTSNPN; CDR2 reads SVGIG (reference sequence). V was cut by 3 bases and J by 4 bases, with 15 bases left in between. This CDR3 region has 15 residues.

J is TRBJ2-7 and V is TRBV5-1; the match to TRBD1 covers 8 bases. The germline V gene encodes CDR1 SGHRS and CDR2 YFSETQ. This CDR3 has 16 amino acids. V dropped 4 bases and J dropped 2; count of bases not matched to a gene: 11. The CDR3 sequence is CASSRGSGGEAYEQYF. The CDR3 DNA reads TGCGCCAGCAGCCGAGGGTCAGGGGGCGAGGCCTACGAGCAGTACTTC.

CDR3 nucleotides: TGTGCCTGGGGGCGGAACAATTCACCCCTCCACTTT. Amino acids: CAWGRNNSPLHF. The V gene is TRBV30, the J gene TRBJ1-6, with D uncertain. Trimming shortened V by 5 bases and J by 7 bases, and 9 bases separated the two germline ends. The CDR3 totals 12 residues. Germline V gives CDR1 GTSNPN, CDR2 SVGIG (reference sequence).

This clone was found a few times. The chain carries TRBV5-4 and TRBJ1-6; D unresolved. Trimming shortened V by 2 bases and J by 5 bases, and 11 bases separated the two germline ends. The germline gives CDR1 SGHNT, CDR2 YYREEE (reference sequence). The CDR3 totals 15 residues. CDR3: CASSFGPGDNSPLHF. The CDR3 DNA reads as TGTGCCAGCAGCTTCGGTCCCGGGGATAATTCACCCCTCCACTTT.

The chain uses TRBV5-1 and TRBJ2-1; tentatively, D is TRBD2 (6 bases). CDR3 length equals 14 residues. Trimming took 0 bases from V and 9 from J, leaving 13 bases between them. CDR1 and CDR2 (germline): SGHRS, YFSETQ. The chain's CDR3 is CASSLGGDWVEQFF. In DNA, the CDR3 is TGCGCCAGCAGCTTGGGAGGGGACTGGGTTGAGCAGTTCTTC.

The genes are TRBV5-6 and TRBJ2-2; D call uncertain. V lost 2 bases and J 0 bases, leaving 5 bases between the germline ends. This CDR3 is 14 amino acids long. Germline V gene data show CDR1 as SGHDT and CDR2 as YYEEEE. The CDR3: CASSFYANTGELFF. Written as DNA, the CDR3 is TGTGCCAGCAGCTTTTATGCGAACACCGGGGAGCTGTTTTTT.

The chain joins TRBV5-1 to TRBJ1-1; the D gene is possibly TRBD1 (5 bases). Germline V lookup: CDR1 SGHRS, CDR2 YFSETQ. V was pared by 4 bases and J by 3 bases, with 13 bases between. The CDR3 sequence is 14 residues long. CDR3 DNA sequence: TGCGCCAGCAGCCGATCAGGGTCGTACACTGAAGCTTTCTTT. Translation: CASSRSGSYTEAFF.

This clone has a single count. The chain employs TRBV18 and TRBJ2-2, with 10 bases lining up with TRBD2. CDR1 and CDR2 from the germline V gene are KGHSH and LQKENI. The CDR3 extends over 16 amino acids. V lost 5 bases, J lost 1 base, and 4 bases stayed unmatched. CDR3 residues: CASSRLAGLNTGELFF. CDR3 in DNA: TGTGCCAGCTCAAGACTAGCGGGCCTGAACACCGGGGAGCTGTTTTTT.

J is TRBJ1-5 and V is TRBV19; D ambiguous. Trimming left V 4 bases short and J 4 bases short, with 14 bases between. CDR3 length equals 15 residues. The germline V gene encodes CDR1 LNHDA and CDR2 SQIVND (reference sequence). Written as DNA, the CDR3 is TGTGCCAGTAGTACCCACGCGGAGCGGAATCAGCCCCAGCATTTT. It yields the protein CASSTHAERNQPQHF.

The genes are TRBV7-2 and TRBJ2-3, with unresolved D. V lost 3 bases to trimming and J lost 2 bases, with 6 bases between them. Germline V gives CDR1 SGHTA, CDR2 FQGNSA. There are 13 residues in the CDR3. DNA for the CDR3: TGTGCCAGCAGCTTTTCTCCCACAGATACGCAGTATTTT. It codes for CASSFSPTDTQYF.

The sample holds one count of this clone. This chain joins TRBV30 and TRBJ1-6; D is unresolved. Trimming took off 2 bases at V and 7 bases at J, with 6 bases between the two ends. Germline V gives CDR1 GTSNPN, CDR2 SVGIG (reference sequence). The CDR3 loop spans 12 amino acids. CDR3 DNA sequence: TGTGCCTGGAGTTCGGGGAATTCACCCCTCCACTTT. Its protein is CAWSSGNSPLHF. The variable domain in full, completed from reference TRBV30 and TRBJ1-6, reads SQTIHQWPATLVQPVGSPLSLECTVEGTSNPNLYWYRQAAGRGLQLLFYSVGIGQISSEVPQNLSASRPQDRQFILSSKKLLLSDSGFYLCAWSSGNSPLHFGNGTRLTVT.

The chain has TRBV18 and TRBJ2-5; D is unresolved. The germline V gene has CDR1 KGHSH and CDR2 LQKENI. Trimming pared 4 bases from V and 4 bases from J, leaving 10 bases between. CDR3 length: 13 residues. CDR3 protein: CASSRSPGETQYF. The CDR3 DNA is TGTGCCAGCTCACGGTCTCCGGGAGAGACCCAGTACTTC.

Worth noting for this clone: The sample carries other DNA sequences with the same CDR3. The chain recombines TRBV7-7 with TRBJ2-3; the match to TRBD2 covers 13 bases. The CDR3 loop spans 15 amino acids. J was trimmed by 6 bases and V by 4 bases; bases with no gene match: 4. Germline assignment: CDR1 SSHAT and CDR2 FNYEAQ (reference sequence). DNA of the CDR3: TGTGCCAGCAGCTCCGGACTAGCGGGAGCTGATACGCAGTATTTT. Its translation: CASSSGLAGADTQYF.